One and the same sample provided the 16 T cell receptor beta chains below, sequenced in a study of Graves' ophthalmopathy and Graves' hyperthyroidism. Amplification of TCR beta CDR3 regions used RNA transcripts. HTBI primers were employed in first-round RT-PCR, then a second-round multiplex PCR followed. MiXCR was run by TCRdb on the multiplex PCR reads, yielding one entry per CDR3 protein. The data show about 740,000 distinct CDR3 sequences, with approximately 40% seen just once and 44% held by the top ten. Sequencing was performed on peripheral blood. The receptors were sampled from an adult man with Graves' ophthalmopathy.

The chain has TRBV13 and TRBJ2-2; 13 bases are shared with TRBD2. Per the germline V gene, CDR1 is PRHDT and CDR2 is FYEKMQ (reference sequence). The CDR3 runs 16 residues. V shed 5 bases and J 6 bases; nucleotides not matched to a gene: 6. The CDR3 sequence: CASSPGTSGVAGELFF. CDR3 nucleotide sequence: TGTGCCAGCAGCCCCGGGACTAGCGGGGTGGCCGGGGAGCTGTTTTTT.

This clonotype was detected many times. The chain employs TRBV29-1 and TRBJ1-3; 7 bases agree with TRBD1. The CDR3 contains 16 residues. Per germline, CDR1 SQVTM and CDR2 ANQGSEA. With 0 bases clipped from V and 3 bases from J, the junction kept 8 bases outside the gene matches. The CDR3 region has the DNA TGCAGCGTTGAAGACCTTCGACAGGGTGGTGGAAACACCATATATTTT. Its protein is CSVEDLRQGGGNTIYF. Filled out from reference TRBV29-1 and TRBJ1-3, the complete variable domain reads SAVISQKPSRDICQRGTSLTIQCQVDSQVTMMFWYRQQPGQSLTLIATANQGSEATYESGFVIDKFPISRPNLTFSTLTVSNMSPEDSSIYLCSVEDLRQGGGNTIYFGEGSWLTVV.

The chain employs TRBV6-5 and TRBJ2-5, with 8 bases fitting TRBD2. The end of the DNA aligns better with TRBJ2-7, so the J call may be wrong. CDR3 length: 14 residues. CDR1 is MNHEY, CDR2 SVGAGI, per germline. In DNA, the CDR3 is TGTGCCAGCAGTAGCATTAGCGGGGTTTACGAGCAGTACTTC. Amino acid sequence: CASSSISGVYEQYF.

About this clonotype: With a much larger clone just one base away, this may be a read error. The chain carries TRBV19 and TRBJ1-6; D is unresolved. CDR1 is LNHDA, CDR2 SQIVND, per germline (reference sequence). The CDR3 spans 14 residues. The CDR3 region has the DNA TGTGCCAGTAGTCTGACGGGTGTGAATTCACCCCTCCGCTTT. Protein product: CASSLTGVNSPLRF.

The chain is built from TRBV11-2 and TRBJ2-5; D may be TRBD1 (6 bases). The germline V gene has CDR1 SGHAT and CDR2 FQNNGV. This CDR3 has 13 residues. Between the trimmed V and J ends, which lost 8 bases and 3 bases, there was a span of 13 bases. As DNA, the CDR3 is TGTGCCAGCTCACCACGGGACAAAGAGACCCAGTACTTC. It specifies CASSPRDKETQYF.

Only one count was recorded for this clonotype. The chain uses TRBV12-3 or TRBV12-4 and TRBJ2-7; weak D call: TRBD1 (7 bases). The CDR3 extends over 14 amino acids. V was pared by 6 bases and J by 5 bases, with 17 bases between. CDR3 DNA: TGTGCCAGCAGCCGGGACAGCGGGTCAGACGAGCAGTACTTC. It translates to CASSRDSGSDEQYF.

As to this clonotype: This likely comes from a read error, as the CDR3 has no conserved phenylalanine or tryptophan at its end. This chain connects TRBV4-3 to TRBJ2-5; D is unclear. Trimming pared 1 base from V and 5 bases from J, leaving 14 bases between. Germline V gene sequence: CDR1 LGHNA, CDR2 YSLEER. The CDR3 extends over 15 amino acids. The CDR3 loop reads CASSQVGKANETQYC. The DNA for the CDR3 is TGCGCCAGCAGCCAAGTCGGAAAAGCCAACGAGACCCAGTACTGC.

Turning to this clonotype: A read error may be the cause here, since a much bigger clone is one base away. J is TRBJ1-1 and V is TRBV7-9; D is unresolved. The V and J ends lost 5 bases and 4 bases respectively, with 14 bases between them. CDR1 is SEHNR, CDR2 FQNEAQ, per germline (reference sequence). CDR3 length equals 14 residues. In DNA form, the CDR3 reads TGTGCCAGCAGCCCAGGACGGGTCGGCACTGAAGCTTTCTTT. It specifies CASSPGRVGTEAFF.

At least ten counts were recorded for this clonotype. The gene calls are TRBV10-2 and TRBJ2-7, with TRBD2 as a possible D gene (6 bases). The CDR3 spans 12 residues. Germline lookup yields CDR1 WSHSY and CDR2 SAAADI. V lost 9 bases, J lost 3 bases, and 12 bases lay in between. CDR3 sequence: CARRRVGYEQYF. Here the CDR3 DNA reads TGCGCCAGGAGGAGGGTAGGCTACGAGCAGTACTTC.

The rearrangement links TRBV29-1 to TRBJ1-6, with 11 bases identical to TRBD1. The germline CDR1 and CDR2 sequences are SQVTM and ANQGSEA. The CDR3 runs to 14 residues. Unmatched junction bases numbered 7, after V lost 5 bases and J lost 10 bases. The CDR3 DNA is TGCAGCGTTCCCGGGACAGGGGGGAACTCACCCCTCCACTTT. Its translation: CSVPGTGGNSPLHF.

Remarks on this clonotype: A much larger clone lies one base from this, so it may be a read error. The V and J genes are TRBV7-9 and TRBJ1-1, with a tentative D call TRBD1 (6 bases). Per germline, CDR1 SEHNR and CDR2 FQNEAQ (reference sequence). There are 12 residues in the CDR3. CDR3 in DNA: TGTGCCATAGGACAGATGAACACTGGAGCTTTCTTT. Translating gives CAIGQMNTGAFF.

The V and J genes are TRBV20-1 and TRBJ1-1, with D uncertain. Trimming removed 2 bases at V and 5 bases at J, with 6 bases between. Germline CDR1 reads DFQATT; CDR2 reads SNEGSKA (reference sequence). CDR3 size: 11 residues. CDR3 DNA: TGCAGTGCTAGAAGGGTTACTGAAGCTTTCTTT. This gives the protein CSARRVTEAFF.

This clonotype was counted between two and nine times. The rearrangement uses TRBV20-1 and TRBJ2-7; no clear D gene. From germline, CDR1 is DFQATT and CDR2 SNEGSKA (reference sequence). The CDR3 runs 11 residues. V was trimmed by 2 bases and J by 7 bases, leaving 9 bases between them. CDR3 amino acids: CSARSRREQYF. The CDR3, as DNA: TGCAGTGCTAGAAGCAGGAGAGAGCAGTACTTC.

This clonotype was found a few times. The V and J genes are TRBV29-1 and TRBJ1-2; D possibly corresponds to TRBD1 (6 bases). This CDR3 spans 11 amino acids. V was pared by 8 bases and J by 12 bases, with 19 bases between. The germline gives CDR1 SQVTM, CDR2 ANQGSEA. This chain's CDR3 is CSLDQGFGDTF. The CDR3 DNA is TGCAGCTTGGATCAGGGGTTTGGTGACACCTTC.

This clonotype occurred a few times. The CDR3 nucleotides are TGCGCCAGCAGCCAAGTGGAGGCAGACCGAGGCCCACCCCTCCACTTT. It yields the protein CASSQVEADRGPPLHF. This rearrangement joins TRBV4-3 to TRBJ1-6; the D is unclear. CDR3 length: 16 amino acids. Germline V gene lookup returns CDR1 LGHNA and CDR2 YSLEER. The V gene lost 1 base and the J gene lost 11 bases, with 18 bases spanning the gap.

This clonotype was counted only a few times. This chain connects TRBV5-5 to TRBJ1-2; the D gene is possibly TRBD1 (6 bases). Trimming left V 1 base short and J 1 base short, with 11 bases between. The CDR3 contains 15 residues. Germline CDR1 is SGHKS and CDR2 is YYEKEE (reference sequence). CDR3 sequence (DNA): TGTGCCAGCAGCTTGTCCCCAGGGGATAACTATGGCTACACCTTC. Its protein is CASSLSPGDNYGYTF.